The clone carrying this T cell receptor beta chain has at least ten counts. The read ends 3 residues shy of where the CDR3 ends; the end is completed using the germline J gene. The sample comes from a study of T cell clonality in common variable immunodeficiency. The protocol was immunoSEQ multiplex PCR, while the TCRdb copy is restricted to in-frame clones and leaves out a portion. The sample presents about 37,000 clones, none singletons. The CDR3 is made up of 15 amino acids. V was shortened by 1 base and J by 2 bases, with 14 bases between the two germline ends. CDR1 and CDR2 (germline): DFQATT, SNEGSKA (reference sequence).

The source of this sequence is a person aged 18 to 70 in good health. Sample: peripheral blood mononuclear cells. The chain is built from TRBV20-1 and TRBJ2-5; D not certain. CDR3 DNA, as far as it was read: TGCAGTGCTAGAGCCCCCGGCAGGCTGCAAGAGACC. Its translation is CSARAPGRLQET. The whole CDR3 is CSARAPGRLQETQYF.